What follows are 8 T cell receptor beta chains derived from one specimen sequenced in a study of neurological immune-mediated disorders. In TCRdb, the 5' RACE reads were re-called with MiXCR into one record per CDR3 protein. The profile shows more than 45,000 distinct CDR3 sequences, about 3.7% of them singletons. Material: PBMCs. These receptor sequences come from a man between 35 and 55 years old with multiple sclerosis.

This clonotype appeared many times. This sequence joins TRBV12-3 or TRBV12-4 and TRBJ2-5, with D unclear. V lost 5 bases to trimming and J lost 5 bases, with 9 bases between them. The CDR3 spans 12 residues. The CDR3 reads CASSPLSETQYF. The CDR3 coding sequence is TGTGCCAGCAGTCCCCTCTCCGAGACCCAGTACTTC.

There are many counts of this clonotype. This rearrangement joins TRBV9 to TRBJ2-7, with a weak D call TRBD2 (6 bases). This CDR3 has 16 amino acids. Germline assignment: CDR1 SGDLS and CDR2 YYNGEE. Trimming pared 0 bases from V and 0 bases from J, leaving 13 bases between. The CDR3 bases are TGTGCCAGCAGCGTAGTGGGTCCGGGGGTCTCCTACGAGCAGTACTTC. It yields the protein CASSVVGPGVSYEQYF.

In its sample, this clonotype was seen many times. This chain links TRBV12-3 or TRBV12-4 with TRBJ2-3; possible D gene TRBD1, 6 bases. The length of the CDR3 is 14 residues. Trimming removed 3 bases at V and 7 bases at J, with 14 bases between. The CDR3 DNA follows: TGTGCCAGCAGTTTTTTCCAGGGGCTGAATACGCAGTATTTT. It is translated as CASSFFQGLNTQYF.

There are many counts of this clonotype. This chain uses TRBV5-1 with TRBJ1-2, with D perhaps matching TRBD1 (5 bases). Germline V gene sequence: CDR1 SGHRS, CDR2 YFSETQ. The V end lost 3 bases, the J end lost 7 bases, and 16 bases lay between the germline ends. This CDR3 comprises 14 residues. The CDR3 region is CASSSGTAKSGYTF. The CDR3, as DNA: TGCGCCAGCAGCTCCGGGACGGCAAAAAGTGGCTACACCTTC.

This clonotype was counted at least ten times. The genes are TRBV29-1 and TRBJ2-7; TRBD1 or TRBD2 may be the D gene (5 bases each). The V gene's germline CDR1 is SQVTM and CDR2 ANQGSEA. There are 13 residues in the CDR3. The V end was cut by 4 bases, the J end by 3 bases, with 13 bases between. DNA for the CDR3: TGCAGCGTTGGGGGGAATACCTTCTACGAGCAGTACTTC. Its protein is CSVGGNTFYEQYF.

The sample holds many counts of this clonotype. A read error may be the cause here, since a much bigger clone is one base away. This rearrangement joins TRBV28 to TRBJ1-1; no definite D call. Germline V gene lookup returns CDR1 MDHEN and CDR2 SYDVKM. The V gene lost 2 bases and the J gene lost 4 bases, with 5 bases spanning the gap. The CDR3 runs to 12 residues. The CDR3 DNA reads TGTGCCAGCAGTTTAATGATCACTGAAGCTTTCTTT. Amino acids: CASSLMITEAFF.

This clonotype was observed many times. The rearrangement uses TRBV25-1 and TRBJ2-3; the match to TRBD2 covers 8 bases. This CDR3 has 12 amino acids. V lost 10 bases and J lost 9; bases outside the gene matches: 9. CDR1 and CDR2 (germline): MGHDK, SYGVNS. This chain's CDR3 is CATLSGGRTQYF. In nucleotides, the CDR3 is TGTGCCACTCTAAGCGGGGGCCGCACGCAGTATTTT.

This clonotype was picked up many times. The chain has TRBV9 and TRBJ2-7; no clear D gene. V was cut by 2 bases and J by 7 bases, with 10 bases left in between. Germline CDR1 is SGDLS and CDR2 is YYNGEE. The CDR3 loop spans 12 amino acids. The CDR3 region is CASSVGSEEQYF. DNA for the CDR3: TGTGCCAGCAGCGTGGGCTCGGAGGAGCAGTACTTC. Full variable domain (missing parts from reference TRBV9 and TRBJ2-7): DSGVTQTPKHLITATGQRVTLRCSPRSGDLSVYWYQQSLDQGLQFLIQYYNGEERAKGNILERFSAQQFPDLHSELNLSSLELGDSALYFCASSVGSEEQYFGPGTRLTVT.